A selection of T cell receptor beta chains follows, all from one sample in a study of beta chain features in type 1 diabetes. TCRdb's table, derived via immunoSEQ multiplex PCR, lists solely in-frame clones and lacks some. The table lists some 500,000 clones, about an eighth of them singletons, with approximately 0.045% in the top ten. The sequencing sample was made of naive CD4+ T cells from blood. All receptors derive from a woman under 30 in good health. Each CDR3 is given with its conserved first and last residue. A D gene is named only where the DNA matches it firmly. Clone size is not always given. Where it is, it says once, few, many or a class for expanded clones.

D gene	V gene	clone size	J gene	CDR3 protein	CDR3 DNA
TRBD1	TRBV7-2	.	TRBJ2-6	CASSSGQGVFSGANVLTF	TGTGCCAGCAGCTCCGGACAGGGAGTCTTCTCTGGGGCCAACGTCCTGACTTTC
.	TRBV7-2	few	TRBJ2-5	CASSQGIQETQYF	TGTGCCAGCAGCCAGGGAATACAAGAGACCCAGTACTTC
.	TRBV5-1	few	TRBJ2-3	CASSRIASSTDTQYF	TGCGCCAGCAGTCGAATAGCATCTAGCACAGATACGCAGTATTTT
.	TRBV12-5	.	TRBJ2-2	CASGFAGELFF	TGTGCTAGTGGTTTTGCCGGGGAGCTGTTTTTT
.	TRBV5-1	.	TRBJ2-3	CASSLGQMDTQYF	TGCGCCAGCAGCCTGGGGCAGATGGATACGCAGTATTTT
TRBD1	TRBV6-1	few	TRBJ1-4	CASNLAGTGTEKLFF	TGTGCCAGCAACCTCGCCGGGACAGGGACTGAAAAACTGTTTTTT
.	TRBV7-2	.	TRBJ1-2	CASSLSRGGRSQNYGYTF	TGTGCCAGCAGCCTAAGTAGAGGGGGGCGCAGCCAAAACTATGGCTACACCTTC
.	TRBV7-3	.	TRBJ2-2	CASSLSGGGTGELFF	TGTGCCAGCAGCTTATCCGGGGGCGGCACCGGGGAGCTGTTTTTT
TRBD1	TRBV30	few	TRBJ1-1	CASRQGAQNTEAFF	TGTGCCTCTCGACAGGGGGCGCAAAACACTGAAGCTTTCTTT
.	TRBV25-1	few	TRBJ2-2	CASSKGVAAGELFF	TGTGCCAGCAGTAAGGGGGTAGCCGCCGGGGAGCTGTTTTTT
.	TRBV11-3	.	TRBJ2-7	CASSLTRGTKFSYEQYF	TGTGCCAGCAGCTTAACGCGGGGCACCAAGTTCTCCTACGAGCAGTACTTC
TRBD2	TRBV5-4	.	TRBJ2-1	CASSPGLAANNEQFF	TGTGCCAGCAGCCCGGGACTAGCAGCTAACAATGAGCAGTTCTTC